This TCR beta chain was found in a study of cytomegalovirus exposure and HLA in healthy donors. Study-level background: Early release data held roughly 90 million unique TCRs from HLA-typed donors.

PCR involved 60 Vbeta and 13 Jbeta primers. Data came from immunoSEQ multiplex PCR; TCRdb stores just in-frame clones and leaves some out. The sample consists of under 90,000 clones, over 70% of them appearing once. Notes on this clone: Antigen unknown.

Broader study findings: Later on, a genetic analysis was performed. It linked a missense variant in DCLRE1C with V- and J-gene trimming of TCR beta. Sequencing probably produced one cluster of sequence variants that were highly shared. An assumption of roughly uniform sequencing depth across donors underlay the presence/absence analyses.

The specimen sequenced was PBMCs. This TCR derives from a woman aged 40 to 50 in good health and CMV-seronegative.

CDR3 region: CASSRTDSYEQYF. The CDR3 DNA is TGTGCCAGCAGCCGCACCGACAGCTACGAGCAGTACTTC. The chain carries TRBV7-2 and TRBJ2-5, with D tentatively TRBD1 (5 bases). Judging by the DNA end, TRBJ2-7 fits better; the J call may be wrong. CDR3 length: 13 amino acids. In germline, CDR1 is SGHTA, CDR2 FQGNSA.